This T cell receptor (beta chain) stems from a study of cytomegalovirus exposure and HLA in healthy donors. For the study at large: Early release data held 75 million to 90 million unique TCRs from HLA-typed donors. Study outcomes and limitations: Per a later analysis, HLA-associated TCR beta chains showed more clonal expansion than other, equally common TCR beta chains. Generally TCR sequences proved uncommon, though certain public TCRs appeared in numerous donors.

On this clone itself: The antigen is unknown.

Trimming removed 0 bases from V and 0 bases from J, with 7 bases in between. The CDR3 loop spans 15 amino acids. Germline loops: CDR1 SGDLS, CDR2 YYNGEE. Primers included in the PCR were 60 Vbeta and 13 Jbeta primers. Some clones are missing from TCRdb's copy, which holds only in-frame ones; the method was immunoSEQ multiplex PCR. The sample contains 100,000 or so clones, approximately 89% of which appear only once. This chain uses TRBV9 with TRBJ2-1, with D perhaps matching TRBD1 (5 bases). This sequence was found in a man between 25 and 39 years old in good health and CMV-seronegative. Sequencing used PBMCs. This CDR3 reads CASSVVQVSYNEQFF. CDR3 in DNA: TGTGCCAGCAGCGTAGTACAGGTCTCCTACAATGAGCAGTTCTTC.